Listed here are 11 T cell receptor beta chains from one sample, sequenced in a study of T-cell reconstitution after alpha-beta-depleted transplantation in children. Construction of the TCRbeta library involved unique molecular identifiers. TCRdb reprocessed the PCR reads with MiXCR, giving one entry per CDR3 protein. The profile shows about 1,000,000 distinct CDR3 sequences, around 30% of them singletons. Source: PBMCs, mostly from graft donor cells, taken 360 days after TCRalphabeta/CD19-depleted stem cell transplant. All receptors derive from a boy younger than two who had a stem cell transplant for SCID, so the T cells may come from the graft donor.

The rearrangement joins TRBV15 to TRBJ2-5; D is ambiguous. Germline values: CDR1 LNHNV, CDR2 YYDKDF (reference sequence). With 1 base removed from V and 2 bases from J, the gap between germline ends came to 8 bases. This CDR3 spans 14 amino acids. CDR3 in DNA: TGTGCCACCAGCAGAGCCGCCCAGCAAGAGACCCAGTACTTC. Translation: CATSRAAQQETQYF.

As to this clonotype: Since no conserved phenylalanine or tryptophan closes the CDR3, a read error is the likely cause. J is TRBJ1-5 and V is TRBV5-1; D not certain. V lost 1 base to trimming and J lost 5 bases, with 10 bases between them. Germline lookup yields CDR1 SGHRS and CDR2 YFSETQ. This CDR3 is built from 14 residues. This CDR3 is CASSLTEDHQPQHC. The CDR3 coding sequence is TGCGCCAGCAGCTTGACGGAAGATCATCAGCCCCAGCATTGT.

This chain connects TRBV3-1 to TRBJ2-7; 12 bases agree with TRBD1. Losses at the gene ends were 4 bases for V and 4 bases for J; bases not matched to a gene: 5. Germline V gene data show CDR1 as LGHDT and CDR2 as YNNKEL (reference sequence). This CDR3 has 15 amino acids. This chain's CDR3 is CASSPGTGGKYEQYF. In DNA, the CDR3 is TGTGCCAGCAGCCCCGGGACAGGGGGCAAATACGAGCAGTACTTC.

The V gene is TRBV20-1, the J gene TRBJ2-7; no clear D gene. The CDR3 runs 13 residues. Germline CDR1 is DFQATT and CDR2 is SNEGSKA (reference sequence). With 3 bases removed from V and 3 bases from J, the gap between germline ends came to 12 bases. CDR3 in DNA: TGCAGTGCTAGGGACCTGACCCGCTACGAGCAGTACTTC. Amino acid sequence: CSARDLTRYEQYF.

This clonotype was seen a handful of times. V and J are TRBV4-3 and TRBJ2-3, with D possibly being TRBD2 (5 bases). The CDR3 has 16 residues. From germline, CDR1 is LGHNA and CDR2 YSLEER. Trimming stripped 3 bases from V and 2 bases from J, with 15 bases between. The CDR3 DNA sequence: TGCGCCAGCAGCCAGGCTATAACTAGGCCCACAGATACGCAGTATTTT. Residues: CASSQAITRPTDTQYF.

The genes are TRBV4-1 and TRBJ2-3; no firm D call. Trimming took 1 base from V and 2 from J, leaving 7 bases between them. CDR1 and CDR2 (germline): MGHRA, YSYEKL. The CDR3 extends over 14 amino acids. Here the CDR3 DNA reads TGCGCCAGCAGCCAAGGGCTTAACACAGATACGCAGTATTTT. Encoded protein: CASSQGLNTDTQYF.

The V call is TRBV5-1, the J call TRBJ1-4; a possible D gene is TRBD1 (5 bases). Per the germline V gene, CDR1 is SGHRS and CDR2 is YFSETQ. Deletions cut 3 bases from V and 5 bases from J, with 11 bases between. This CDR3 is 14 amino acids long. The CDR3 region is CASSSRDGNEKLFF. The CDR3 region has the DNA TGCGCCAGCAGCTCCAGGGACGGCAATGAAAAACTGTTTTTT.

The CDR3 DNA sequence: TGTGCCAGCAGCTTGTTAGGTCTTCCGGAGACCCAGTACTTC. Protein sequence: CASSLLGLPETQYF. The chain joins TRBV7-8 to TRBJ2-5; no definite D call. The length of the CDR3 is 14 residues. The germline V gene has CDR1 SGHVS and CDR2 FQNEAQ. With 3 bases removed from V and 5 bases from J, the gap between germline ends came to 13 bases.

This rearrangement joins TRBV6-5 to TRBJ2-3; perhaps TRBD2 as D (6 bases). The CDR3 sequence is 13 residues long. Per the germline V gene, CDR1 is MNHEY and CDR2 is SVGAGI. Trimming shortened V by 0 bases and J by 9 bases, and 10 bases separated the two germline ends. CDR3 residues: CASSYSRRETQYF. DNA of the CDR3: TGTGCCAGCAGTTACTCCCGACGGGAGACGCAGTATTTT.

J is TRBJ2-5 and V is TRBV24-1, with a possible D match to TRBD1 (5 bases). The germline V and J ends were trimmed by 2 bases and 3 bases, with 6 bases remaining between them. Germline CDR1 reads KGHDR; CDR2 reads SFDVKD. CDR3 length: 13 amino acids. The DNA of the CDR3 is TGTGCCACCAGTGATTGGGGCGAAGAGACCCAGTACTTC. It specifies CATSDWGEETQYF.

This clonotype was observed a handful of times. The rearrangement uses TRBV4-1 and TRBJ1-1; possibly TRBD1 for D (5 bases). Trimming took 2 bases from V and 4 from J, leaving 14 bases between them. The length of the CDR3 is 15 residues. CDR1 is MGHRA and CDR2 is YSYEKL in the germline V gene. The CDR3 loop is CASSQSGGGATEAFF. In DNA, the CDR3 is TGCGCCAGCAGCCAATCGGGGGGAGGAGCCACTGAAGCTTTCTTT.